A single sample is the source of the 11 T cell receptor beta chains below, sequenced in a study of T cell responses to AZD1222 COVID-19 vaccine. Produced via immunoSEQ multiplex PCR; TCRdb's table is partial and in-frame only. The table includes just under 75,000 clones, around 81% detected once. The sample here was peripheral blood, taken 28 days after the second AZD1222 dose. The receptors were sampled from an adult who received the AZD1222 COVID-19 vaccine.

CDR3 in amino acids: CASRSGEGGEKDGYTF. CDR3 bases: TGTGCCAGCAGGTCCGGGGAAGGGGGCGAAAAAGATGGCTACACCTTC. This rearrangement joins TRBV28 to TRBJ1-2; 7 positions agree with TRBD1. V lost 6 bases to trimming and J lost 6 bases; unmatched junction nucleotides: 16. CDR3 size: 16 residues. Germline V gene sequence: CDR1 MDHEN, CDR2 SYDVKM.

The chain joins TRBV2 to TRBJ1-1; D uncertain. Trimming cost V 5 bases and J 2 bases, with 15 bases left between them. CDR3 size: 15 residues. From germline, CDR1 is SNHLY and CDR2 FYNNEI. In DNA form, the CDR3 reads TGTGCCAGCAGTCCTTATGGTAGATCAAACACTGAAGCTTTCTTT. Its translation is CASSPYGRSNTEAFF.

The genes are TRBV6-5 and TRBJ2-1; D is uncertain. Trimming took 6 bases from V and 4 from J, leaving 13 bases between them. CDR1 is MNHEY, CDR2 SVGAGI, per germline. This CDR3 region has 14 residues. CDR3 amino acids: CASRARTGYNEQFF. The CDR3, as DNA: TGTGCCAGCAGGGCCCGGACCGGATACAATGAGCAGTTCTTC.

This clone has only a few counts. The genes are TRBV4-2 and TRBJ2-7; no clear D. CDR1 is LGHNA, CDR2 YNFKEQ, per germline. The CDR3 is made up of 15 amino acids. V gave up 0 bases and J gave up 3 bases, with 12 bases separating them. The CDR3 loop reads CASSQDLSGFYEQYF. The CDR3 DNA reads TGTGCCAGCAGCCAAGATCTATCCGGGTTCTACGAGCAGTACTTC.

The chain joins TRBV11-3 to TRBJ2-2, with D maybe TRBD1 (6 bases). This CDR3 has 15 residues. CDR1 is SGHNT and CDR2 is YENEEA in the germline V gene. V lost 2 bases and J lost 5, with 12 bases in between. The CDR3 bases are TGTGCCAGCAGCTTATCAGGACAGCAGACCGGGGAGCTGTTTTTT. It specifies CASSLSGQQTGELFF.

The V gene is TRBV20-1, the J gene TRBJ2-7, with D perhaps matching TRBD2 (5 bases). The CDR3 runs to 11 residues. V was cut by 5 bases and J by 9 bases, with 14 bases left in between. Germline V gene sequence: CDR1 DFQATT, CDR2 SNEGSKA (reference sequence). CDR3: CSAAPGFGQYF. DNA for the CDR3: TGCAGTGCTGCACCGGGGTTCGGGCAGTACTTC.

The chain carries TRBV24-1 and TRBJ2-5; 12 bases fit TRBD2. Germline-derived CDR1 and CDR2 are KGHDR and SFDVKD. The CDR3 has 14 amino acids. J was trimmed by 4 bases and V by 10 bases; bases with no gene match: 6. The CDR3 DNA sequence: TGTGCCACTTCTAGCGGGGGGGCCCCAGAGACCCAGTACTTC. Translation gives CATSSGGAPETQYF.

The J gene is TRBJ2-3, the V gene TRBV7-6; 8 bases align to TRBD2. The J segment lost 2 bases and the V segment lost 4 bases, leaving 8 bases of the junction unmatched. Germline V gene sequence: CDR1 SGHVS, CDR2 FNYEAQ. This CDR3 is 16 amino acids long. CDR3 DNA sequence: TGTGCCAGCAGCTCCTTAGCGGGGCGGTTCACAGATACGCAGTATTTT. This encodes CASSSLAGRFTDTQYF.

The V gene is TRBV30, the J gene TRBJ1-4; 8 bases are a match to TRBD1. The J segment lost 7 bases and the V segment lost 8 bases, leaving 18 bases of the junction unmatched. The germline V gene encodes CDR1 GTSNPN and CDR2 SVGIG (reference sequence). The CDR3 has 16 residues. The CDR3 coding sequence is TGTGCCCGTGCCAATGATCCGGGACAGGAAGGTGAAAAACTGTTTTTT. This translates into CARANDPGQEGEKLFF.

The CDR3 region is CASSGAAEKLFF. Written as DNA, the CDR3 is TGTGCCAGCAGTGGGGCAGCTGAAAAACTGTTTTTT. The chain combines TRBV28 with TRBJ1-4; possibly TRBD1 for D (5 bases). This CDR3 is 12 amino acids long. Germline lookup yields CDR1 MDHEN and CDR2 SYDVKM. Trimming cost V 5 bases and J 7 bases, with 8 bases left between them.

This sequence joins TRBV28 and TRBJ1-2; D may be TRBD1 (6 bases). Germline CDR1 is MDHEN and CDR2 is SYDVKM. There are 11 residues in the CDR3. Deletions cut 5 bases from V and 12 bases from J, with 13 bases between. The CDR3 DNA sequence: TGTGCCAGCAGTACTGGTCGGGGGCACACCTTC. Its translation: CASSTGRGHTF.